The entry below gives a single T cell receptor beta chain sequence along with its context. This sample stems from a study of blood T cell repertoires in COVID-19. Across the whole study: The United States, Italy and Spain were the sources of the acute and convalescent COVID-19 samples. Nucleic acid was either cDNA or gDNA, and it came from T cells, B-cell-depleted T cells, or PBMCs.

Only in-frame clones appear in the TCRdb table, and some are missing; sequencing was by immunoSEQ multiplex PCR. The data contain a few hundred thousand clones, roughly 89% of them singletons. The CDR3 contains 14 residues. CDR1 is LNHDA, CDR2 SQIVND, per germline (reference sequence). The V end was cut by 5 bases, the J end by 5 bases, with 13 bases between. The material sequenced was peripheral blood. This clonotype was obtained from a woman aged 40-49 years who had recovered from COVID-19. This rearrangement joins TRBV19 to TRBJ2-1; D is perhaps TRBD2 (6 bases). Here the CDR3 DNA reads TGTGCCAGTAGTTGGGCTAGCGCAAACAATGAGCAGTTCTTC. As protein: CASSWASANNEQFF.